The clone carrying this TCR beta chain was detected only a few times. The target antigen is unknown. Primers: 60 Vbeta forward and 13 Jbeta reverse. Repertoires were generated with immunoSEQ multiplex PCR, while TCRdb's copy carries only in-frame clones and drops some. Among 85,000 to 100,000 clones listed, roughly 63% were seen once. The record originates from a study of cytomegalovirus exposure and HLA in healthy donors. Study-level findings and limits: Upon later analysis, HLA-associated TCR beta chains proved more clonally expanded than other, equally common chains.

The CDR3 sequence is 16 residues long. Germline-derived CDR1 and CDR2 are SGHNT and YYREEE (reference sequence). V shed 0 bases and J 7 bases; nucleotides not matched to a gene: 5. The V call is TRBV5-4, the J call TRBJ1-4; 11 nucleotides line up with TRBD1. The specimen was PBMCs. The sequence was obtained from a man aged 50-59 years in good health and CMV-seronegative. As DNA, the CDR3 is TGTGCCAGCAGCTTGGGGGGACAGGGGGGGAGTGAAAAACTGTTTTTT. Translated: CASSLGGQGGSEKLFF.